The 24 T cell receptor beta chains reported below all come from one sample, sequenced in a study of regulatory T cells in long-lasting Graves disease. Time point reported: newly diagnosed GD, antithyroid drugs for less than 3 months. PBMCs provided the RNA from which the TCR library was made. Researchers made TCR beta libraries by using iRepertoire HTBI primers and running Arm-PCR on CDR3 regions. MiXCR, applied by TCRdb to the multiplex PCR reads, yields one record per CDR3 protein. Among about 370,000 distinct CDR3 sequences, roughly 16% were seen once, and the ten largest hold 22%. This specimen consisted of peripheral blood mononuclear cells (PBMCs), obtained at new diagnosis, from a patient treated with antithyroid drugs. The receptors here all came from a female donor with Graves disease.

This clonotype was found many times. The genes are TRBV12-3 or TRBV12-4 and TRBJ1-2; the D is unclear. The CDR3 contains 12 residues. V lost 3 bases to trimming and J lost 7 bases, with 9 bases between them. The CDR3 is CASSFRVSGYTF. In DNA, the CDR3 is TGTGCCAGCAGTTTTCGGGTATCTGGCTACACCTTC.

This clonotype occurred many times. This chain links TRBV7-2 with TRBJ2-7, with D tentatively TRBD1 or TRBD2 (7 bases each). The V end lost 8 bases, the J end lost 2 bases, and 16 bases lay between the germline ends. Germline loops: CDR1 SGHTA, CDR2 FQGNSA. The CDR3 is 14 amino acids. The CDR3 protein is CASGGGDSPYEQYF. The CDR3 DNA follows: TGTGCCAGCGGGGGGGGGGACAGTCCCTACGAGCAGTACTTC.

This clonotype was seen repeatedly, ten times or more. The chain links TRBV28 to TRBJ2-5; 7 bases align to TRBD2. The CDR3 is made up of 15 amino acids. With V trimmed by 6 bases and J by 2 bases, 9 bases remained unmatched. Per the germline V gene, CDR1 is MDHEN and CDR2 is SYDVKM. Here the CDR3 reads CASRQYSGLQETQYF. Written as DNA, the CDR3 is TGTGCCAGCAGACAATATAGCGGGTTACAAGAGACCCAGTACTTC.

This clonotype has at least ten counts. V and J are TRBV6-1 and TRBJ1-5, with D uncertain. The germline gives CDR1 MNHNS, CDR2 SASEGT. V was shortened by 2 bases and J by 0 bases, with 5 bases between the two germline ends. The CDR3 consists of 14 residues. The CDR3 protein is CASSEQFSNQPQHF. The CDR3 bases are TGTGCCAGCAGTGAACAGTTTAGCAATCAGCCCCAGCATTTT.

In its sample, this clonotype was seen many times. The chain couples TRBV12-3 or TRBV12-4 to TRBJ2-5, with D perhaps matching TRBD1 or TRBD2 (5 bases each). The CDR3 runs 17 residues. The V end lost 5 bases, the J end lost 0 bases, and 19 bases lay between the germline ends. CDR3 DNA: TGTGCCAGCAGTCCTGGGGACGGGACCGAAGACCAAGAGACCCAGTACTTC. Translation: CASSPGDGTEDQETQYF.

This clonotype was seen only a few times. CDR3 nucleotide sequence: TGTGCCAGCAGTTACTCGACAGTCACTGAAGCTTTCTTT. Its protein product is CASSYSTVTEAFF. The chain links TRBV6-2 or TRBV6-3 to TRBJ1-1; D might be TRBD1 (5 bases). The CDR3 has 13 residues. CDR1 is MNHEY and CDR2 is SVGEGT in the germline V gene. Trimming cost V 0 bases and J 4 bases, with 6 bases left between them.

Many counts were recorded for this clonotype. The chain joins TRBV27 to TRBJ2-1; 9 bases map to TRBD1. V was pared by 4 bases and J by 4 bases, with 11 bases of the junction left unmatched. The germline V gene has CDR1 MNHEY and CDR2 SMNVEV (reference sequence). The CDR3 covers 17 residues. Here the CDR3 DNA reads TGTGCCAGCAGTTCACTGCCACAGGGGGCTTTTTACAATGAGCAGTTCTTC. Its translation: CASSSLPQGAFYNEQFF.

As for this clonotype: This could be a read error, since a much larger clone is one nucleotide away. The chain carries TRBV11-3 and TRBJ2-1; D unresolved. Germline V gene data show CDR1 as SGHNT and CDR2 as YENEEA. This CDR3 contains 12 residues. The CDR3 reads CASSSKYSEQFF. The CDR3 DNA reads as TGTGCCAGCAGCTCGAAGTACAGTGAGCAGTTCTTC.

This clonotype occurred many times. The chain is built from TRBV28 and TRBJ2-7; D perhaps matches TRBD2 (6 bases). This CDR3 has 15 residues. Trimming took 5 bases from V and 6 from J, leaving 20 bases between them. CDR1 and CDR2 from the germline V gene are MDHEN and SYDVKM. CDR3 DNA sequence: TGTGCCAGCAGTCGTACTAGCACCCCAAGGGGCGAGCAGTACTTC. It specifies CASSRTSTPRGEQYF.

This chain links TRBV29-1 with TRBJ1-2, with unresolved D. The CDR3 totals 11 residues. The germline gives CDR1 SQVTM, CDR2 ANQGSEA. V dropped 7 bases and J dropped 3 bases, with 9 bases sitting between them. Written as DNA, the CDR3 is TGCAGCGCTGAGAGAGACTATGGCTACACCTTC. This codes for CSAERDYGYTF.

This clonotype was observed a few times. This chain links TRBV18 with TRBJ1-2; D ambiguous. Between the trimmed V and J ends, which lost 2 bases and 2 bases, there was a span of 9 bases. CDR1 and CDR2 (germline): KGHSH, LQKENI. This CDR3 is 14 amino acids long. The CDR3, as DNA: TGTGCCAGCTCACCAGATGCTCAGAACTATGGCTACACCTTC. Translation: CASSPDAQNYGYTF.

In this sample, this clonotype turned up a few times. This clone may be a read error of a much larger clone one base away. J is TRBJ1-1 and V is TRBV12-3 or TRBV12-4; unclear D gene. CDR3 length: 14 amino acids. Between the trimmed V and J ends, which lost 2 bases and 4 bases, there was a span of 11 bases. In DNA, the CDR3 is TGTGCCAGCAGTTTAACCGCACAAAGCACTGAAGCTTTCTTT. The encoded protein is CASSLTAQSTEAFF.

To note about this clonotype: This sequence is one base from a far larger clone and is likely a read error. This chain joins TRBV12-3 or TRBV12-4 and TRBJ1-1; D not resolved. V shed 11 bases and J shed 0 bases, with 28 bases lying between them. This CDR3 has 18 residues. Written as DNA, the CDR3 is TGTGCCGGCAAAGGAGACCCCTCCACCCTCCACCTGAACACTGAAGCTTTCTTT. It is translated as CAGKGDPSTLHLNTEAFF.

This clonotype has ten or more counts. J is TRBJ1-1 and V is TRBV10-3; no firm D call. Germline lookup yields CDR1 ENHRY and CDR2 SYGVKD. This CDR3 is built from 14 residues. V shed 8 bases and J shed 6 bases, with 19 bases lying between them. CDR3 loop: CAISGNTISPEAFF. CDR3 sequence (DNA): TGTGCCATCTCTGGGAACACCATTTCTCCTGAAGCTTTCTTT.

The chain couples TRBV13 to TRBJ2-2; D is unresolved. V was trimmed by 1 base and J by 2 bases, leaving 5 bases between them. This CDR3 has 14 residues. Germline assignment: CDR1 PRHDT and CDR2 FYEKMQ (reference sequence). In DNA, the CDR3 is TGTGCCAGCAGCTTAGAATATAACACCGGGGAGCTGTTTTTT. This encodes CASSLEYNTGELFF.

The chain links TRBV5-1 to TRBJ1-2, with D possibly matching TRBD1 (5 bases). The V and J ends lost 0 bases and 6 bases respectively, with 21 bases between them. The germline CDR1 and CDR2 sequences are SGHRS and YFSETQ. This CDR3 is built from 17 residues. CDR3 region: CASSLDGGGRGKDGYTF. The CDR3 DNA follows: TGCGCCAGCAGCTTGGACGGAGGCGGACGGGGGAAGGATGGCTACACCTTC.

The table lists this clonotype with many counts. V usage is TRBV4-1 and J usage is TRBJ2-3, with 7 bases matching TRBD1. Germline-derived CDR1 and CDR2 are MGHRA and YSYEKL. The V segment lost 3 bases and the J segment 3 bases; nucleotides outside the gene matches: 3. The CDR3 runs 14 residues. CDR3 DNA sequence: TGCGCCAGCAGCCAGACAGGGATGACAGATACGCAGTATTTT. Translation gives CASSQTGMTDTQYF.

This clonotype was counted ten times or more. This chain connects TRBV12-3 or TRBV12-4 to TRBJ2-4; D is possibly TRBD1 (6 bases). The CDR3 contains 16 residues. Trimming stripped 3 bases from V and 0 bases from J, with 12 bases between. For the CDR3, the DNA is TGTGCCAGCAGTTTTACAGGGAGCCTAGCCAAAAACATTCAGTACTTC. As protein: CASSFTGSLAKNIQYF.

This clonotype was detected ten times or more. The DNA of the CDR3 is TGTGCCAGCAGCGTGAGCGGGGGGGGGTCCGGGGAGCTGTTTTTT. This translates into CASSVSGGGSGELFF. This chain connects TRBV9 to TRBJ2-2; 10 nucleotides align to TRBD2. Unmatched junction bases numbered 4, after V lost 2 bases and J lost 6 bases. CDR1 is SGDLS and CDR2 is YYNGEE in the germline V gene. The CDR3 covers 15 residues. Variable domain in full (rest from reference TRBV9 and TRBJ2-2): DSGVTQTPKHLITATGQRVTLRCSPRSGDLSVYWYQQSLDQGLQFLIQYYNGEERAKGNILERFSAQQFPDLHSELNLSSLELGDSALYFCASSVSGGGSGELFFGEGSRLTVL.

Many counts were recorded for this clonotype. V and J are TRBV30 and TRBJ2-3, with 8 bases fitting TRBD2. After removal of 3 bases from V and 7 bases from J, the junction contained 6 bases not matched to a gene. The germline gives CDR1 GTSNPN, CDR2 SVGIG (reference sequence). CDR3 size: 13 residues. CDR3 residues: CAWRPGGGNTQYF. CDR3 coding DNA: TGTGCCTGGAGACCGGGAGGGGGAAATACGCAGTATTTT.

In its sample, this clonotype was seen many times. The V gene is TRBV27, the J gene TRBJ1-4; weak D call: TRBD1 (6 bases). Germline assignment: CDR1 MNHEY and CDR2 SMNVEV (reference sequence). The CDR3 consists of 22 residues. V lost 8 bases and J 5 bases, leaving 39 bases between the germline ends. CDR3 loop: CASQSSPGIGQNLPPPNEKLFF. CDR3 DNA sequence: TGTGCCAGCCAGTCCTCTCCCGGAATCGGACAGAACCTACCCCCTCCAAATGAAAAACTGTTTTTT.

This clonotype was seen at least ten times. V gene TRBV27 combines with J gene TRBJ1-5; no firm D call. The CDR3 loop spans 12 amino acids. V shed 3 bases and J shed 3 bases, with 3 bases lying between them. Germline CDR1 and CDR2: MNHEY and SMNVEV (reference sequence). CDR3 nucleotides: TGTGCCAGCAGTTTCCCCAATCAGCCCCAGCATTTT. It yields the protein CASSFPNQPQHF.

This sequence joins TRBV7-9 and TRBJ2-2; TRBD1 or TRBD2 may be the D gene (6 bases each). Per germline, CDR1 SEHNR and CDR2 FQNEAQ (reference sequence). V lost 7 bases to trimming and J lost 6 bases, with 21 bases between them. CDR3 size: 16 residues. The CDR3 DNA sequence: TGTGCCAGCACCTTGAGGGGGGCGATACTTTCCGGGGAGCTGTTTTTT. Amino acid sequence: CASTLRGAILSGELFF.

This clonotype has ten or more counts. The chain employs TRBV24-1 and TRBJ2-1, with D unclear. CDR1 is KGHDR and CDR2 is SFDVKD in the germline V gene. This CDR3 contains 11 residues. The ends were cut back, 4 bases at V and 7 bases at J, with 4 bases in the middle. CDR3 sequence (DNA): TGTGCCACCAGTGAGAGGAATGAGCAGTTCTTC. Translating it yields CATSERNEQFF.